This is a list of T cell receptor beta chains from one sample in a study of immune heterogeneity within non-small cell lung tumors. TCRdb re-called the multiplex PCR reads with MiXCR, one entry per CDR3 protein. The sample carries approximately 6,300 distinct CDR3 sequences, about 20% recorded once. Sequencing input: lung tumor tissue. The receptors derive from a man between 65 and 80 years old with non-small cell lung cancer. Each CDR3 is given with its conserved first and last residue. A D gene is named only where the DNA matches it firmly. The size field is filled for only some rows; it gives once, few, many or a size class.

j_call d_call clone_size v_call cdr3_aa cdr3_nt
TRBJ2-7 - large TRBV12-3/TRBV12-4 CASSRDGYEQYF TGTGCCAGCAGTCGGGACGGCTACGAGCAGTACTTC
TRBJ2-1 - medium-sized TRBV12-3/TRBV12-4 CASSFGRDNEQFF TGTGCCAGCAGTTTCGGACGGGACAATGAGCAGTTCTTC
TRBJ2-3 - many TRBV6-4 CASSEASFPTDTQYF TGTGCCAGCAGTGAGGCCAGCTTCCCCACAGATACGCAGTATTTT
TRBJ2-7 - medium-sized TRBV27 CASSLGAPYEQYF TGTGCCAGCAGTTTGGGGGCCCCGTACGAGCAGTACTTC
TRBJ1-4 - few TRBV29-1 CSVGGGHGNEKLFF TGCAGCGTTGGTGGGGGGCATGGTAATGAAAAACTGTTTTTT
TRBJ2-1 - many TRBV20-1 CSARENEQFF TGCAGTGCTAGAGAAAATGAGCAGTTCTTC
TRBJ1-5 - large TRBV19 CASSIRQGAIRQPQHF TGTGCCAGTAGTATACGGCAGGGCGCGATACGTCAGCCCCAGCATTTT
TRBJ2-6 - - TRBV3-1 CASSQRTDSGANVLTF TGTGCCAGCAGCCAAAGGACAGACTCTGGGGCCAACGTCCTGACTTTC
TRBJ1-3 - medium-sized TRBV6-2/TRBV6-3 CASSPPGRRSAGNTIYF TGTGCCAGCAGCCCACCTGGGAGGCGGTCAGCCGGAAACACCATATATTTT
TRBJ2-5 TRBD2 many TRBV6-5 CASSYSGGGIVETQYF TGTGCCAGCAGTTACTCGGGCGGGGGGATAGTAGAGACCCAGTACTTC
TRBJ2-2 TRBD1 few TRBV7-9 CASSSLRDRGVAGELFF TGTGCCAGCAGCTCTCTTCGGGACAGGGGGGTCGCCGGGGAGCTGTTTTTT
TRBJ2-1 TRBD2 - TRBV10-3 CAISDPRLAGGYNEQFF TGTGCCATCAGTGATCCTAGACTAGCGGGAGGGTACAATGAGCAGTTCTTC
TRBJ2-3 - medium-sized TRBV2 CASSEGLSTDTQYF TGTGCCAGCAGTGAAGGTCTTAGCACAGATACGCAGTATTTT
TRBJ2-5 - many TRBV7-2 CASSLDRQETQYF TGTGCCAGCAGCTTAGACAGGCAAGAGACCCAGTACTTC
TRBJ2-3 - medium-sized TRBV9 CASGGAFTDTQYF TGTGCCAGCGGGGGGGCCTTCACAGATACGCAGTATTTT
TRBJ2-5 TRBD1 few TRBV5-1 CASSTGQGQETQYF TGCGCCAGCAGCACGGGACAGGGCCAAGAGACCCAGTACTTC
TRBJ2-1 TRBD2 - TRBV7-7 CASSRTSGGQDEQFF TGTGCTAGCAGTCGGACTAGCGGGGGGCAGGATGAGCAGTTCTTC
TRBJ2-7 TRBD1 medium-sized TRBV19 CASSIREGDSFSYEQYF TGTGCCAGTAGTATACGGGAAGGGGACAGTTTCTCCTACGAGCAGTACTTC
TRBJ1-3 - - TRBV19 CASSMGQRGNTIYF TGTGCCAGTAGTATGGGGCAAAGAGGAAACACCATATATTTT
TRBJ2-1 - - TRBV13 CATPGLCGIGEQFF TGTGCCACCCCGGGACTCTGCGGGATCGGTGAGCAGTTCTTC
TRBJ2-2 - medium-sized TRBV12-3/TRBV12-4 CASRWGTNTGELFF TGTGCCAGCAGATGGGGGACGAACACCGGGGAGCTGTTTTTT
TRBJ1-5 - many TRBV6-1 CASSVSYRGNQPQHF TGTGCCAGCAGTGTGAGCTACAGAGGCAATCAGCCCCAGCATTTT
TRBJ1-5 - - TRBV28 CASSLIGISNQPQHF TGTGCCAGCAGTTTGATAGGGATTAGCAATCAGCCCCAGCATTTT
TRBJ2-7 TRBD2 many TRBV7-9 CASSFSTGGGEQYF TGTGCCAGCAGCTTCTCGACTGGGGGGGGCGAGCAGTACTTC
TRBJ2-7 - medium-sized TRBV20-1 CSASPRDSVHYEQYF TGCAGTGCTAGCCCCCGGGACTCCGTCCACTACGAGCAGTACTTC
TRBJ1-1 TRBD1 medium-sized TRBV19 CASSADRGLTNTEAFF TGTGCCAGTAGTGCCGACAGGGGACTCACGAACACTGAAGCTTTCTTT
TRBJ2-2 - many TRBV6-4 CASSDSAGDTGELFF TGTGCCAGCAGTGACTCGGCAGGGGACACCGGGGAGCTGTTTTTT
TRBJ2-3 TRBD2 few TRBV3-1 CASRFGLAGGDTQYF TGTGCCAGCAGGTTTGGACTAGCGGGGGGAGATACGCAGTATTTT
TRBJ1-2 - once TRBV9 CASSPPGRYGYTF TGTGCCAGCAGCCCCCCAGGGAGATATGGCTACACCTTC
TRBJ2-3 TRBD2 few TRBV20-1 CSARTFSGKGSDTQYF TGCAGTGCTAGAACCTTTAGCGGGAAAGGGTCAGATACGCAGTATTTT